This TCR beta chain was sequenced for a study of OX40 agonist ivuxolimab in advanced cancers. Libraries were prepared by immunoSEQ multiplex PCR; TCRdb keeps only in-frame clonotypes and omits some of them. The sample contains 100,000 to 150,000 clones, less than 95% of which appear only once. Study findings and constraints: The authors also found low normalized T-cell clonal expansion in some nonresponders. At 0.1 to 3.0 mg/kg, CD4+ and CD8+ blood T cells expanded clonally by week 6.

Of note for this clone: No antigen is known for it.

No patient had autoimmune disease or received systemic immunosuppression. The receptor comes from an adult with an advanced solid tumor such as melanoma, head and neck, liver or kidney cancer. This material consisted of CD4+ or CD8+ T cells sorted from blood, taken in a trial of the OX40 agonist ivuxolimab.

The CDR3 nucleotides read TGTGCCAGCAGCTTAAGTGTGACAGGGGGGCAGAACACTGAAGCTTTCTTT. Encoded protein: CASSLSVTGGQNTEAFF. The rearrangement joins TRBV7-2 to TRBJ1-1; TRBD1 aligns across 9 bases. Germline V gene lookup returns CDR1 SGHTA and CDR2 FQGNSA. This CDR3 is 17 amino acids long. V lost 2 bases and J lost 1; bases outside the gene matches: 8. Filled out from reference TRBV7-2 and TRBJ1-1, the complete variable domain reads GAGVSQSPSNKVTEKGKDVELRCDPISGHTALYWYRQSLGQGLEFLIYFQGNSAPDKSGLPSDRFSAERTGGSVSTLTIQRTQQEDSAVYLCASSLSVTGGQNTEAFFGQGTRLTVV.